This T cell receptor (beta chain) was sequenced in a study of shared T cell receptors in the human thymus. The CDR3 is 15 amino acids. Trimming cost V 5 bases and J 6 bases; bases outside gene matches: 5. CDR1 is SGHKS and CDR2 is YYEKEE in the germline V gene (reference sequence). This clone turned up a few times. Using immunoSEQ multiplex PCR, the repertoire was profiled, and TCRdb retains in-frame clones only, with some absent. The sample has around 730,000 clones, approximately 85% seen once; the top ten hold roughly 0.01%. This same sample was also part of a study on human thymus T cells. That study adds: Samples came from healthy Finnish infants during open corrective cardiac surgery. In unrelated individuals, thymic repertoires overlapped highly, according to related research.

The J gene is TRBJ2-1, the V gene TRBV5-5, with 13 bases matching TRBD2. Sequences were obtained from thymocytes. The source is a girl under two years old with a congenital heart defect. The DNA of the CDR3 is TGTGCCAGCAGTATCACTAGCGGGGGGGCCAATGAGCAGTTCTTC. Residues: CASSITSGGANEQFF.